This T cell receptor (beta chain) was captured in a study of monozygotic twins with cystic fibrosis. The V end was cut by 2 bases, the J end by 0 bases, with 12 bases between. Germline CDR1 SGHRS, CDR2 YFSETQ. CDR3 size: 15 residues. Method: immunoSEQ multiplex PCR; TCRdb's copy keeps in-frame clones and lacks some. The repertoire holds about 29,000 clones, with around 81% as singletons. The specimen sequenced was blood. The rearrangement joins TRBV5-1 to TRBJ2-7, with D possibly TRBD2 on 5 matching bases. The source is a girl aged 2 to 10 with cystic fibrosis. The CDR3 DNA sequence: TGCGCCAGCAGCTTCCTGACGGGAAGCTCCTACGAGCAGTACTTC. Amino acid sequence: CASSFLTGSSYEQYF.